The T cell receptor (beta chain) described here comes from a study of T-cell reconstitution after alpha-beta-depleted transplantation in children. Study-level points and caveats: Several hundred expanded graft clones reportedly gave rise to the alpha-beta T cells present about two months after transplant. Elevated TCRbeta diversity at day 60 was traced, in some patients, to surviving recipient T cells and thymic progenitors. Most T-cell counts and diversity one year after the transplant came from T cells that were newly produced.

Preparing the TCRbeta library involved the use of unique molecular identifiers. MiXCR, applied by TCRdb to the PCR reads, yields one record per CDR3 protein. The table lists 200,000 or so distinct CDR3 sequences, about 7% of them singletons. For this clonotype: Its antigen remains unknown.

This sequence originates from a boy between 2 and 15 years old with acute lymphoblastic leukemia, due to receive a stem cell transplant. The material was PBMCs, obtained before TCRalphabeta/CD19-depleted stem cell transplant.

CDR3 in DNA: TGTGCCAGCAGCGCTACCTCAGGGGGTGGCTACACCTTC. Protein sequence: CASSATSGGGYTF. The chain links TRBV9 to TRBJ1-2; 7 bases are a match to TRBD1. Per germline, CDR1 SGDLS and CDR2 YYNGEE. The CDR3 is 13 residues long. J was trimmed by 7 bases and V by 3 bases; bases with no gene match: 6.